This is a list of T cell receptor beta chains from one sample in a study of blood T cell repertoires in COVID-19. Method: immunoSEQ multiplex PCR; TCRdb's copy keeps in-frame clones and lacks some. The data hold 300,000 to 350,000 clones, with about 90% observed a single time. Sequencing was done on a sample of peripheral blood. These receptors were taken from a woman aged 18-30 years who had recovered from COVID-19. Each CDR3 is given with its conserved first and last residue. D genes are given only for firm matches. Only part of the rows carry a size: once, few, many, or a class if the clone is expanded.

v_call: TRBV11-3; j_call: TRBJ2-1; clone_size: many; d_call: -; cdr3_aa: CASSQTHDEQFF; cdr3_nt: TGTGCCAGCAGCCAGACACACGATGAGCAGTTCTTC
v_call: TRBV7-9; j_call: TRBJ2-1; clone_size: -; d_call: -; cdr3_aa: CASSKLVSTYNEQFF; cdr3_nt: TGTGCCAGCAGCAAACTAGTTTCTACCTACAATGAGCAGTTCTTC
v_call: TRBV12-3/TRBV12-4; j_call: TRBJ1-2; clone_size: -; d_call: -; cdr3_aa: CASSSQGYYGYTF; cdr3_nt: TGTGCCAGCAGTTCCCAGGGTTACTATGGCTACACCTTC
v_call: TRBV7-2; j_call: TRBJ2-5; clone_size: once; d_call: -; cdr3_aa: CASARRVQETQYF; cdr3_nt: TGTGCCAGCGCCCGGCGGGTCCAAGAGACCCAGTACTTC
v_call: TRBV6-5; j_call: TRBJ2-2; clone_size: -; d_call: -; cdr3_aa: CASSYSPGNTGELFF; cdr3_nt: TGTGCCAGCAGTTACTCCCCGGGGAACACCGGGGAGCTGTTTTTT
v_call: TRBV4-3; j_call: TRBJ1-6; clone_size: -; d_call: -; cdr3_aa: CASSREGGDGSPLHF; cdr3_nt: TGCGCCAGCAGCCGGGAGGGGGGGGACGGTTCACCCCTCCACTTT
v_call: TRBV15; j_call: TRBJ1-5; clone_size: -; d_call: -; cdr3_aa: CATSRDWGGNQPQHF; cdr3_nt: TGTGCCACCAGCAGAGACTGGGGGGGGAATCAGCCCCAGCATTTT
v_call: TRBV28; j_call: TRBJ1-5; clone_size: -; d_call: TRBD1; cdr3_aa: CASSLYEGATSRPQHF; cdr3_nt: TGTGCCAGCAGTTTATACGAGGGGGCGACGTCTCGCCCCCAGCATTTT
v_call: TRBV7-8; j_call: TRBJ1-5; clone_size: -; d_call: -; cdr3_aa: CASSLWQGTNQPQHF; cdr3_nt: TGTGCCAGCAGCTTATGGCAGGGGACCAATCAGCCCCAGCATTTT
v_call: TRBV7-2; j_call: TRBJ1-1; clone_size: -; d_call: -; cdr3_aa: CASSLVEAGEAFF; cdr3_nt: TGTGCCAGCAGCTTAGTTGAGGCAGGGGAAGCTTTCTTT
v_call: TRBV19; j_call: TRBJ2-1; clone_size: -; d_call: -; cdr3_aa: CASSIGATSYNEQFF; cdr3_nt: TGTGCCAGTAGTATAGGGGCGACCTCCTACAATGAGCAGTTCTTC
v_call: TRBV27; j_call: TRBJ1-1; clone_size: -; d_call: TRBD1; cdr3_aa: CASSPDRVRNAEAFF; cdr3_nt: TGTGCCAGCAGTCCGGACAGGGTGCGAAACGCTGAAGCTTTCTTT
v_call: TRBV5-4; j_call: TRBJ1-5; clone_size: -; d_call: -; cdr3_aa: CASSLGGSNQPQHF; cdr3_nt: TGTGCCAGCAGCTTAGGGGGTAGCAATCAGCCCCAGCATTTT